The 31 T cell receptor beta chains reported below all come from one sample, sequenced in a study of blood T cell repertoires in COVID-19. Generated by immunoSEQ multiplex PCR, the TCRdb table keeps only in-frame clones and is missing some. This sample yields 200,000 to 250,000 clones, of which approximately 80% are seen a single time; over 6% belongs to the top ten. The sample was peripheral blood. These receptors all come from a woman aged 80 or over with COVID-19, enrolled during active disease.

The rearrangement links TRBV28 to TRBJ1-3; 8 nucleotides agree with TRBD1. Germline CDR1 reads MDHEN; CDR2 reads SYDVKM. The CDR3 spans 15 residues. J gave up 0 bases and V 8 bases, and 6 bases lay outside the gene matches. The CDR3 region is CASASGGLSGNTIYF. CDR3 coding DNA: TGTGCCAGCGCCTCAGGGGGCCTCTCTGGAAACACCATATATTTT.

For the CDR3, the DNA is TGTGCCAGCAGCTTAGCGCCACTAGCGGGAGAGACCCAGTACTTC. The encoded protein is CASSLAPLAGETQYF. J is TRBJ2-5 and V is TRBV7-6; 9 positions agree with TRBD2. Germline CDR1 is SGHVS and CDR2 is FNYEAQ. Trimming removed 0 bases from V and 4 bases from J; junction bases left unmatched: 3. This CDR3 has 15 amino acids.

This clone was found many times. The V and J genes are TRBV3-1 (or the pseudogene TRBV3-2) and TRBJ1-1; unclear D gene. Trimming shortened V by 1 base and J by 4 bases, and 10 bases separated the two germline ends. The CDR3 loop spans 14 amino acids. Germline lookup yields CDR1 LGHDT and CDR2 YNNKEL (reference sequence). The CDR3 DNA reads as TGTGCCAGCAGCCAAGTTCCGGGGAGCACTGAAGCTTTCTTT. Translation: CASSQVPGSTEAFF.

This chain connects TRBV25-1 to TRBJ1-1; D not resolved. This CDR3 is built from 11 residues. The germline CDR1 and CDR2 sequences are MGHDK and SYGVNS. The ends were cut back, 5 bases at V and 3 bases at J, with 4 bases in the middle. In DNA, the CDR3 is TGTGCCAGCAGTCTTTACACTGAAGCTTTCTTT. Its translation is CASSLYTEAFF. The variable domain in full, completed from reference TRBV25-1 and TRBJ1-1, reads EADIYQTPRYLVIGTGKKITLECSQTMGHDKMYWYQQDPGMELHLIHYSYGVNSTEKGDLSSESTVSRIRTEHFPLTLESARPSHTSQYLCASSLYTEAFFGQGTRLTVV.

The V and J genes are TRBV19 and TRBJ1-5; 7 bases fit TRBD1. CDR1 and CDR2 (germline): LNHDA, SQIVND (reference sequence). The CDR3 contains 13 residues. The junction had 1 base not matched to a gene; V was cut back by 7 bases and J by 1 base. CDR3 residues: CASMGQSNQPQHF. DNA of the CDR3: TGTGCCAGTATGGGACAGAGCAATCAGCCCCAGCATTTT. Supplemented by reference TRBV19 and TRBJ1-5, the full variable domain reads DGGITQSPKYLFRKEGQNVTLSCEQNLNHDAMYWYRQDPGQGLRLIYYSQIVNDFQKGDIAEGYSVSREKKESFPLTVTSAQKNPTAFYLCASMGQSNQPQHFGDGTRLSIL.

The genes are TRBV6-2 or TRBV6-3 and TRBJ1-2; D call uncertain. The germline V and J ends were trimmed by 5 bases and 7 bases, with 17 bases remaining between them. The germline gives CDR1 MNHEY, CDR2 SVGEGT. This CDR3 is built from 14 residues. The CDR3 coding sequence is TGTGCCAGCAGTCCCACGGGTAGGTCCGGTGGCTACACCTTC. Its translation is CASSPTGRSGGYTF.

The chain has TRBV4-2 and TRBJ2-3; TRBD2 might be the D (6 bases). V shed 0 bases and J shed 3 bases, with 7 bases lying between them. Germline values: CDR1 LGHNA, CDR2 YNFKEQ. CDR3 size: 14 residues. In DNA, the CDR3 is TGTGCCAGCAGCCAAGATCGGGGGACAGATACGCAGTATTTT. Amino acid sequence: CASSQDRGTDTQYF.

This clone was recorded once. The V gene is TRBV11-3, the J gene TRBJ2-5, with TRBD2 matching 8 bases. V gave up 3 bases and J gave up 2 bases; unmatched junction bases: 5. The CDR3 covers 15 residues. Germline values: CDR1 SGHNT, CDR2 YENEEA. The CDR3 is CASSFTSGRQETQYF. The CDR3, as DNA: TGTGCCAGCAGCTTTACTAGCGGAAGACAAGAGACCCAGTACTTC.

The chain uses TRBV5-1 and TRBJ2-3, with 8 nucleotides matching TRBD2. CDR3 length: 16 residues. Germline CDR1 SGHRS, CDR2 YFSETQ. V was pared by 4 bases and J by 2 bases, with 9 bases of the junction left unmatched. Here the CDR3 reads CASSRTTSGYTDTQYF. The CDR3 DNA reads TGCGCCAGCAGCCGGACAACTAGCGGCTACACAGATACGCAGTATTTT. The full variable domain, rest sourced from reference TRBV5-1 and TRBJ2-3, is KAGVTQTPRYLIKTRGQQVTLSCSPISGHRSVSWYQQTPGQGLQFLFEYFSETQRNKGNFPGRFSGRQFSNSRSEMNVSTLELGDSALYLCASSRTTSGYTDTQYFGPGTRLTVL.

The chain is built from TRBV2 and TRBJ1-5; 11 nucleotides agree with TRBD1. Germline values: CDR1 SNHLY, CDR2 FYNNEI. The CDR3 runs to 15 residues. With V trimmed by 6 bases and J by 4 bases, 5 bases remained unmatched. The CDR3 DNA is TGTGCCAGCAGGAGGACAGGGGGCGAAAATCAGCCCCAGCATTTT. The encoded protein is CASRRTGGENQPQHF.

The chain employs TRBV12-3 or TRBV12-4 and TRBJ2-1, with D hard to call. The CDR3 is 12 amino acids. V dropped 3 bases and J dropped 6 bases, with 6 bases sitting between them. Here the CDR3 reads CASSLAGNEQFF. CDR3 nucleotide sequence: TGTGCCAGCAGTTTGGCAGGCAATGAGCAGTTCTTC.

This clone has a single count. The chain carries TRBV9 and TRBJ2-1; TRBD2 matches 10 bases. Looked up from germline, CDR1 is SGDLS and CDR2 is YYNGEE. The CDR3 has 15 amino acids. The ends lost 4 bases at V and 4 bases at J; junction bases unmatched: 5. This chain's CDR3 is CASSLTSGDYNEQFF. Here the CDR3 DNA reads TGTGCCAGCAGCCTAACTAGCGGGGATTACAATGAGCAGTTCTTC. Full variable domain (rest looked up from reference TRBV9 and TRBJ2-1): DSGVTQTPKHLITATGQRVTLRCSPRSGDLSVYWYQQSLDQGLQFLIQYYNGEERAKGNILERFSAQQFPDLHSELNLSSLELGDSALYFCASSLTSGDYNEQFFGPGTRLTVL.

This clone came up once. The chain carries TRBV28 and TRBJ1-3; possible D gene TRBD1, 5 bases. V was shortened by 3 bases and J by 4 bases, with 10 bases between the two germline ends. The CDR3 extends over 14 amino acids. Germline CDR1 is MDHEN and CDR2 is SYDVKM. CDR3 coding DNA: TGTGCCAGCAGTTTGCTAGGGGTGGGAAACACCATATATTTT. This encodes CASSLLGVGNTIYF.

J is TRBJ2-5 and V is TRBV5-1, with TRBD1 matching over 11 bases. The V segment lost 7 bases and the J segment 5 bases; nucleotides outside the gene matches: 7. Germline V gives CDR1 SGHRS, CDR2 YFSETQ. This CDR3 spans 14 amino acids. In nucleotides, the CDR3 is TGCGCCAGCTCTGGGACAGGGGGTTTGGAGACCCAGTACTTC. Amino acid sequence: CASSGTGGLETQYF. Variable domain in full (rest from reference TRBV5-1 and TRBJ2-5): KAGVTQTPRYLIKTRGQQVTLSCSPISGHRSVSWYQQTPGQGLQFLFEYFSETQRNKGNFPGRFSGRQFSNSRSEMNVSTLELGDSALYLCASSGTGGLETQYFGPGTRLLVL.

CDR3: CASSGGGSAYGYTF. CDR3 nucleotides: TGTGCCAGCTCCGGGGGTGGGTCCGCCTATGGCTACACCTTC. The rearrangement uses TRBV18 and TRBJ1-2, with a tentative D call TRBD1 (5 bases). Germline-derived CDR1 and CDR2 are KGHSH and LQKENI. With 6 bases removed from V and 4 bases from J, the gap between germline ends came to 15 bases. The CDR3 spans 14 residues.

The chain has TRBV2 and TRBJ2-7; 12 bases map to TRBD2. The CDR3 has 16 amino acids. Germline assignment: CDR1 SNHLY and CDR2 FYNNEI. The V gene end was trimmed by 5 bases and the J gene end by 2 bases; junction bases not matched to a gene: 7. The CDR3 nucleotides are TGTGCCAGCAGTACCGGAGGACTAGCGGGGACCTACGAGCAGTACTTC. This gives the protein CASSTGGLAGTYEQYF. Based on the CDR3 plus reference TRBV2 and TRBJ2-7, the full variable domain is EPEVTQTPSHQVTQMGQEVILRCVPISNHLYFYWYRQILGQKVEFLVSFYNNEISEKSEIFDDQFSVERPDGSNFTLKIRSTKLEDSAMYFCASSTGGLAGTYEQYFGPGTRLTVT.

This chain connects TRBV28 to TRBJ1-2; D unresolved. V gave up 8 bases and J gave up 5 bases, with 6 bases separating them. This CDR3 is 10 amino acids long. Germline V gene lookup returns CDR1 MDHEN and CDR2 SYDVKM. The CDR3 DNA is TGTGCCAGCTTTCGGTATGGCTACACCTTC. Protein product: CASFRYGYTF.

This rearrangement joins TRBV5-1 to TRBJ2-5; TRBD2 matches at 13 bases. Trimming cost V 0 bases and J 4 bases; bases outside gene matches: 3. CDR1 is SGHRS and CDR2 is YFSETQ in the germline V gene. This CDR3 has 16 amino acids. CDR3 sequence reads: CASSLGGLAGSETQYF. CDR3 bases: TGCGCCAGCAGCTTGGGGGGACTAGCGGGATCAGAGACCCAGTACTTC.

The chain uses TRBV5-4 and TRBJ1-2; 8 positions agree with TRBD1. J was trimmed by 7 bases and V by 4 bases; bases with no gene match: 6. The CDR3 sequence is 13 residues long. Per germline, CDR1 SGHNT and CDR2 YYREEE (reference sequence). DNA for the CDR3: TGTGCCAGCAGCGTAACAGGGGGGGTTGGCTACACCTTC. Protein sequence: CASSVTGGVGYTF.

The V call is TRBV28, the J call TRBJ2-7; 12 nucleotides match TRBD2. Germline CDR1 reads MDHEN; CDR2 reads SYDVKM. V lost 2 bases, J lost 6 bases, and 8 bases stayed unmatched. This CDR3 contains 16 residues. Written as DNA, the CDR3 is TGTGCCAGCAGTTTAGGGGCTAGCGGGAGGGCCTTCGAGCAGTACTTC. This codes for CASSLGASGRAFEQYF.

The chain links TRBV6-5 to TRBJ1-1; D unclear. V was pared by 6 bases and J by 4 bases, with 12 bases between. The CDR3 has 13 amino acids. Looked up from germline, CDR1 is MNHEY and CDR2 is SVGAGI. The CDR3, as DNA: TGTGCCAGCAGACCCACGAGTGGCACTGAAGCTTTCTTT. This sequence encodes CASRPTSGTEAFF.

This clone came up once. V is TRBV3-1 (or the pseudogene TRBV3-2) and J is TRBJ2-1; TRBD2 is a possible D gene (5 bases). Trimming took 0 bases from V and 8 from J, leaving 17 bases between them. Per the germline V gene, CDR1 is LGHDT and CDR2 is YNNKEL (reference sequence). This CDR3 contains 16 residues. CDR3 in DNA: TGTGCCAGCAGCCAAGACGTCCGGGAAGCCCCGGATGAGCAGTTCTTC. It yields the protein CASSQDVREAPDEQFF.

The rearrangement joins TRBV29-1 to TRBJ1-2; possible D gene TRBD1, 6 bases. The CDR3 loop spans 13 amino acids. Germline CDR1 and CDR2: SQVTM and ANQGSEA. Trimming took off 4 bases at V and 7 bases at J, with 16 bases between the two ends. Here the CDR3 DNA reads TGCAGCGTTGGGTCGGCAGGGGAGGGTGGCTACACCTTC. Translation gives CSVGSAGEGGYTF.

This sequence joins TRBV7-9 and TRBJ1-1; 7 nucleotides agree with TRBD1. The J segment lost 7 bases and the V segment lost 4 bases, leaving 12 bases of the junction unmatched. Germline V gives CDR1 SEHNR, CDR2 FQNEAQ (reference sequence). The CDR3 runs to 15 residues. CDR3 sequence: CASSSQRGLLGEAFF. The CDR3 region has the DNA TGTGCCAGCAGCTCTCAAAGGGGGCTGCTCGGTGAAGCTTTCTTT.

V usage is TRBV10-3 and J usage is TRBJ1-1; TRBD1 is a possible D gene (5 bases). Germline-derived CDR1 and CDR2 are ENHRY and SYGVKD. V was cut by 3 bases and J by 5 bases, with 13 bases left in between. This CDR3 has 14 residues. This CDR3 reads CAISDQGGGTEAFF. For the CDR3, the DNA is TGTGCCATCAGTGATCAGGGTGGTGGGACTGAAGCTTTCTTT.

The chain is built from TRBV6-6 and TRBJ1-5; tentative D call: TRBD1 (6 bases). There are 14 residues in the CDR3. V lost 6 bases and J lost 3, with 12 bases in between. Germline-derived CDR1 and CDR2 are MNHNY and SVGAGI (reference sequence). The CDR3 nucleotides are TGTGCCAGCAGCTTACAGGGTCCCAATCAGCCCCAGCATTTT. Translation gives CASSLQGPNQPQHF.

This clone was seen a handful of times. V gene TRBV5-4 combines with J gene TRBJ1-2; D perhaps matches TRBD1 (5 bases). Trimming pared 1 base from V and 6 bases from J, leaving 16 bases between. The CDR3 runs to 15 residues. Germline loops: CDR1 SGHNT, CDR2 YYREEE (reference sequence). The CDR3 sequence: CASSLRLGGVNGYTF. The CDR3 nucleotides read TGTGCCAGCAGCTTGAGATTGGGAGGGGTCAATGGCTACACCTTC.

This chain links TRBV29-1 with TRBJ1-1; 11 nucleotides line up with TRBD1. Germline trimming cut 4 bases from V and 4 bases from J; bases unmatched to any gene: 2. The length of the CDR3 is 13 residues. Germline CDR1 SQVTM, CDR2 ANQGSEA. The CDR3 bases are TGCAGCGTTGTCGGGACAGGGGGCACTGAAGCTTTCTTT. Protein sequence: CSVVGTGGTEAFF.

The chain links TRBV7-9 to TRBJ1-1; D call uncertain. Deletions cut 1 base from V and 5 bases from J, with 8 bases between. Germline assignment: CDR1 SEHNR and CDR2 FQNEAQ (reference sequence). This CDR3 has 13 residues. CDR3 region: CASSLDGGTEAFF. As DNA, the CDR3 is TGTGCCAGCAGCTTAGACGGCGGGACTGAAGCTTTCTTT.

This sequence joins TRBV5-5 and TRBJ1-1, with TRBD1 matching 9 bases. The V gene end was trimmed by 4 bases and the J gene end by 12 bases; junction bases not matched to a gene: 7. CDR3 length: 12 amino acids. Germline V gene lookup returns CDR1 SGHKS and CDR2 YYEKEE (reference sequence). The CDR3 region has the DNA TGTGCCAGCAGCCGCAGACAGGGGGGGACTTTCTTT. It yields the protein CASSRRQGGTFF.

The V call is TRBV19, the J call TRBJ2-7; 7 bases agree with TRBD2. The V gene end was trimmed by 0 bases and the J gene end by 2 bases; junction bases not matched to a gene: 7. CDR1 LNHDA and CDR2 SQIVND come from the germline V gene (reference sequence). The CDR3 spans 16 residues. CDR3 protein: CASSIDLLGGTYEQYF. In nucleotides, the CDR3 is TGTGCCAGTAGTATAGATCTGTTGGGGGGGACCTACGAGCAGTACTTC.